Listed here are 15 T cell receptor beta chains from one sample, sequenced in a study of blood T cell repertoires in COVID-19 (TCRdb year 2020). Library creation used the immunoSEQ multiplex PCR assay. TCRdb carries this immuneACCESS record with in-frame sequences only. Its versions omit some clonotypes, under half of them owing to an unresolved V gene in the studies checked, with the rest unexplained. This sample has under 150,000 clones in its table, and approximately 84% of those were observed once. In total, the top ten clones hold 7.5% of the sample. Source material: peripheral blood. These receptors were taken from a man aged 70-80 years with active or convalescent COVID-19.

This chain connects TRBV28 to TRBJ1-2; TRBD1 agrees at 7 bases. J gave up 4 bases and V 5 bases, and 10 bases lay outside the gene matches. The CDR3 is 15 amino acids. The germline V gene has CDR1 MDHEN and CDR2 SYDVKM. DNA for the CDR3: TGTGCCAGCAGTCCTAGACAGGGAAGGGCCTATGGCTACACCTTC. This codes for CASSPRQGRAYGYTF.

The gene calls are TRBV7-9 and TRBJ2-1; D not resolved. The CDR3 consists of 14 residues. The V gene's germline CDR1 is SEHNR and CDR2 FQNEAQ (reference sequence). Trimming cost V 5 bases and J 0 bases, with 8 bases left between them. CDR3 in DNA: TGTGCCAGCAGCGCTAGTCTCTCCTACAATGAGCAGTTCTTC. Protein product: CASSASLSYNEQFF.

This clone was seen a few times. The gene calls are TRBV29-1 and TRBJ2-5, with D perhaps TRBD1 (6 bases). Trimming left V 0 bases short and J 7 bases short, with 15 bases between. Germline V gene lookup returns CDR1 SQVTM and CDR2 ANQGSEA. The length of the CDR3 is 14 residues. The CDR3 sequence: CSVEDRTDLGTQYF. CDR3 sequence (DNA): TGCAGCGTTGAAGACCGGACAGATCTGGGGACCCAGTACTTC.

The gene calls are TRBV29-1 and TRBJ1-1; TRBD1 matches 8 bases. The CDR3 loop spans 15 amino acids. The J segment lost 4 bases and the V segment lost 7 bases, leaving 14 bases of the junction unmatched. Germline values: CDR1 SQVTM, CDR2 ANQGSEA. In nucleotides, the CDR3 is TGCAGCGGCGGAGGGGACAGGAACGTTGGCACTGAAGCTTTCTTT. Protein: CSGGGDRNVGTEAFF.

The chain is built from TRBV9 and TRBJ2-7; D possibly corresponds to TRBD1 (5 bases). V dropped 7 bases and J dropped 0 bases, with 11 bases sitting between them. Looked up from germline, CDR1 is SGDLS and CDR2 is YYNGEE. This CDR3 is built from 13 residues. CDR3 residues: CASGLQDSYEQYF. The CDR3 DNA reads as TGTGCCAGCGGTTTACAGGACTCCTACGAGCAGTACTTC.

The gene calls are TRBV27 and TRBJ1-1; unclear D gene. The CDR3 extends over 13 amino acids. Germline V gene sequence: CDR1 MNHEY, CDR2 SMNVEV (reference sequence). V lost 1 base and J 8 bases, leaving 11 bases between the germline ends. The CDR3 bases are TGTGCCAGCAGTTTATACAACGGGTTGGAAGCTTTCTTT. Amino acids: CASSLYNGLEAFF.

The chain employs TRBV6-5 and TRBJ1-6, with 7 bases matching TRBD1. Germline V gene lookup returns CDR1 MNHEY and CDR2 SVGAGI. The CDR3 runs 15 residues. Germline trimming cut 0 bases from V and 7 bases from J; bases unmatched to any gene: 3. The CDR3 DNA follows: TGTGCCAGCAGTTACTCGAGACAGGGCAATTCACCCCTCCACTTT. The encoded protein is CASSYSRQGNSPLHF.

The gene calls are TRBV25-1 and TRBJ1-4, with 8 bases identical to TRBD1. The CDR3 has 15 amino acids. V shed 4 bases and J 2 bases; nucleotides not matched to a gene: 3. The V gene's germline CDR1 is MGHDK and CDR2 SYGVNS. The CDR3 DNA reads TGTGCCAGCAGTGGTCAGGGGGCGACTAATGAAAAACTGTTTTTT. Amino acid sequence: CASSGQGATNEKLFF.

The chain carries TRBV6-1 and TRBJ1-5; 8 bases line up with TRBD1. CDR3 length: 15 residues. The germline CDR1 and CDR2 sequences are MNHNS and SASEGT. V was pared by 2 bases and J by 5 bases, with 5 bases of the junction left unmatched. In nucleotides, the CDR3 is TGTGCCAGCAGTGAACGTCGACAGGGGTATCAGCCCCAGCATTTT. The encoded protein is CASSERRQGYQPQHF.

The rearrangement uses TRBV18 and TRBJ1-6; 7 bases agree with TRBD1. The junction had 1 base not matched to a gene; V was cut back by 3 bases and J by 5 bases. This CDR3 contains 14 residues. Germline V gene lookup returns CDR1 KGHSH and CDR2 LQKENI. The CDR3 sequence is CASSPGTDNSPLHF. CDR3 DNA: TGTGCCAGCTCACCGGGGACAGATAATTCACCCCTCCACTTT.

The count of this clone is one. The V gene is TRBV5-5, the J gene TRBJ2-5; 9 bases map to TRBD1. With V trimmed by 2 bases and J by 5 bases, 7 bases remained unmatched. The V gene's germline CDR1 is SGHKS and CDR2 YYEKEE (reference sequence). The CDR3 sequence is 15 residues long. The CDR3: CASSLDRGTWETQYF. The CDR3 nucleotides read TGTGCCAGCAGCTTAGACAGGGGGACTTGGGAGACCCAGTACTTC.

This chain connects TRBV27 to TRBJ2-5, with unresolved D. CDR1 is MNHEY and CDR2 is SMNVEV in the germline V gene (reference sequence). Trimming cost V 6 bases and J 8 bases, with 10 bases left between them. CDR3 length: 11 amino acids. The CDR3: CASRGQVTQYF. CDR3 sequence (DNA): TGTGCCAGCAGAGGTCAGGTAACCCAGTACTTC.

The J gene is TRBJ1-2, the V gene TRBV19; TRBD1 aligns across 12 bases. Germline V gene data show CDR1 as LNHDA and CDR2 as SQIVND (reference sequence). This CDR3 comprises 17 residues. The V and J ends lost 2 bases and 5 bases, in that order; junction bases with no gene match: 9. CDR3 loop: CASSIRGTGGIGYGYTF. CDR3 bases: TGTGCCAGTAGTATAAGGGGGACAGGGGGCATCGGGTATGGCTACACCTTC. Looking up the rest from reference TRBV19 and TRBJ1-2 gives the full variable domain: DGGITQSPKYLFRKEGQNVTLSCEQNLNHDAMYWYRQDPGQGLRLIYYSQIVNDFQKGDIAEGYSVSREKKESFPLTVTSAQKNPTAFYLCASSIRGTGGIGYGYTFGSGTRLTVV.

The V and J genes are TRBV28 and TRBJ2-7; 9 positions match TRBD2. V shed 8 bases, J shed 7 bases, and the junction held 9 bases outside the gene matches. The CDR3 consists of 13 residues. Germline V CDR1 and CDR2: MDHEN, SYDVKM. CDR3 nucleotide sequence: TGTGCCAGCGAATGGCGGGAGGGAAGAGAGCAGTACTTC. Translated, it gives CASEWREGREQYF. Full variable domain (remainder filled in from reference TRBV28 and TRBJ2-7): DVKVTQSSRYLVKRTGEKVFLECVQDMDHENMFWYRQDPGLGLRLIYFSYDVKMKEKGDIPEGYSVSREKKERFSLILESASTNQTSMYLCASEWREGREQYFGPGTRLTVT.

CDR3 nucleotide sequence: TGTGCCACCGGGAGGCCCGTCAACTCTGGGGCCAACGTCCTGACTTTC. It specifies CATGRPVNSGANVLTF. This sequence joins TRBV5-5 and TRBJ2-6, with TRBD2 matching 7 bases. The CDR3 loop spans 16 amino acids. Trimming at V came to 9 bases and at J to 0 bases, leaving 9 bases not matched to a gene. Looked up from germline, CDR1 is SGHKS and CDR2 is YYEKEE (reference sequence).